This is a list of T cell receptor beta chains from one sample in a study of T-cell memory formation after mild COVID-19. TCRdb re-analysed the 5' RACE reads in MiXCR, keeping a single row per CDR3 protein. The profile covers approximately 200,000 distinct CDR3 sequences, with about a sixth appearing a single time and under 2.5% taken by the ten largest. The sample consisted of PBMCs or a T cell subset sorted from them (not recorded which). These receptor sequences come from an adult woman who had mild COVID-19 (a few samples of this study predate the infection). Cell type and time point are not known. The CDR3 runs from the conserved cysteine through the conserved F or W. D genes are given only for firm matches. The size entry is marked missing in some rows and otherwise reads once, few, many or a size class.

CDR3 DNA,CDR3 protein,clone size,V gene,D gene,J gene
TGTGCCAGCAGTACCCGAGAAACGGGCGGGGAGCTGTTTTTT,CASSTRETGGELFF,NA,TRBV27,NA,TRBJ2-2
TGTGCCAGCAGCTGGGACTATCGGACTGAAGCTTTCTTT,CASSWDYRTEAFF,few,TRBV7-2,NA,TRBJ1-1
TGCGCCAGCAGCCAAACGCGGGAGAGTACCGGGGAGCTGTTTTTT,CASSQTRESTGELFF,NA,TRBV4-1,TRBD2,TRBJ2-2
TGTGCCAGCAGCCGGATATCCCCCCGGGGCTACACCTTC,CASSRISPRGYTF,few,TRBV7-2,NA,TRBJ1-2
TGTGCCAGCAGTGAACCGCTCCGTTCCAATCAGCCCCAGCATTTT,CASSEPLRSNQPQHF,NA,TRBV6-1,NA,TRBJ1-5
TGTGCCATCAGTGGAATAGCGGGAGAGGAGCAGTTCTTC,CAISGIAGEEQFF,few,TRBV10-3,TRBD2,TRBJ2-1
TGTGCCAGCAGCTCGGGACTAGCGGGGGGGCTTCTGTCTCCCGAGCAGTACTTC,CASSSGLAGGLLSPEQYF,once,TRBV7-8,TRBD2,TRBJ2-7
TGTGCCACCAGTGATTCTCGCGGGAGAGAGACCCAGTACTTC,CATSDSRGRETQYF,few,TRBV24-1,TRBD2,TRBJ2-5
TGTGCCAGCAGACCAGGACAGGGAGGCACCGGGGAGCTGTTTTTT,CASRPGQGGTGELFF,NA,TRBV12-3/TRBV12-4,TRBD1,TRBJ2-2
TGTGCCAGCAGTTACTCGGGGACTAGCGGACACGAGCAGTACTTC,CASSYSGTSGHEQYF,NA,TRBV6-2/TRBV6-3,TRBD2,TRBJ2-7
TGTGCCAGCAGCTTAGTAGTCGGCACAGGGATCAATGAGCAGTTCTTC,CASSLVVGTGINEQFF,once,TRBV7-2,NA,TRBJ2-1
TGTGCCAGCAGCCGGACGGGACTGGAATACAATGAGCAGTTCTTC,CASSRTGLEYNEQFF,NA,TRBV7-2,NA,TRBJ2-1
TGTGCCACCAGCGACAGGGTGGGAACCGGGGAGCTGTTTTTT,CATSDRVGTGELFF,NA,TRBV24-1,TRBD1,TRBJ2-2
TGTGCCAGCAGTTTCAATGGCCTGAACACCGGGGAGCTGTTTTTT,CASSFNGLNTGELFF,NA,TRBV7-3,NA,TRBJ2-2
TGTGCCAGCAGCAAACTAGCGGGAGGGCGCAATGATCAGTTCTTC,CASSKLAGGRNDQFF,NA,TRBV7-2,TRBD2,TRBJ2-1
TGCAGCGTCTTGGACAGCGGCACTGAAGCTTTCTTT,CSVLDSGTEAFF,NA,TRBV29-1,NA,TRBJ1-1
TGTGCCAGCAGCTTAGAACAGGAGGGGGCTGAAGCTTTCTTT,CASSLEQEGAEAFF,few,TRBV7-9,NA,TRBJ1-1
TGTGCCAGCTACAGGGGGCATGGCTACACCTTC,CASYRGHGYTF,few,TRBV12-3/TRBV12-4,TRBD1,TRBJ1-2
TGTGCCAGCAGCCAAGGGTGGGGGGGCAATTCACCCCTCCACTTT,CASSQGWGGNSPLHF,few,TRBV3-1,NA,TRBJ1-6
TGTGCCAGCTCACGCCACGGAAAAGAGACCCAGTACTTC,CASSRHGKETQYF,few,TRBV18,NA,TRBJ2-5
TGTGCCAGCAGCCAACAGGGGGGCAATGAGCAGTTCTTC,CASSQQGGNEQFF,NA,TRBV7-2,TRBD1,TRBJ2-1
TGTGCCAGTAGTCTCTCTACAGGAATAGGCACTGAAGCTTTCTTT,CASSLSTGIGTEAFF,NA,TRBV19,NA,TRBJ1-1
TGCGCCAGCAGCTGGGAGCAGGTGCAAGAGACCCAGTACTTC,CASSWEQVQETQYF,NA,TRBV5-1,NA,TRBJ2-5
TGCGCCAGCAGCCAAGTTGCTAAGTATGAGCAGTTCTTC,CASSQVAKYEQFF,NA,TRBV4-1,NA,TRBJ2-1
TGTGCCAGCTCACCTTTGGGACTGTCGAGCTCTGGAAACACCATATATTTT,CASSPLGLSSSGNTIYF,NA,TRBV18,NA,TRBJ1-3
TGTGCCAGCAGCCCCTTTGGCGCCGGGGGTTTGTTCGGCGAGCAGTACTTC,CASSPFGAGGLFGEQYF,NA,TRBV27,NA,TRBJ2-7
TGCAGCGCCCGACAGGGAGGCGGGGAGCTGTTTTTT,CSARQGGGELFF,many,TRBV29-1,NA,TRBJ2-2
TGTGCTACAGGAGGGCAGCCCCAGCATTTT,CATGGQPQHF,few,TRBV7-7,NA,TRBJ1-5
TGTGCCAGCAGCCCCGGGGAGGGCGAGCAGTACTTC,CASSPGEGEQYF,NA,TRBV4-2,TRBD2,TRBJ2-7
TGCAGCGTCGGGAGACACTACGAGCAGTACTTC,CSVGRHYEQYF,NA,TRBV29-1,NA,TRBJ2-7
TGCGCCAGCAGCCAAGGGGCTGGGGGAGCCTACGAGCAGTACTTC,CASSQGAGGAYEQYF,NA,TRBV4-3,NA,TRBJ2-7
TGTGCCACCAGCAGAAGGGGTCGGGGGGGCACGAACACTGAAGCTTTCTTT,CATSRRGRGGTNTEAFF,few,TRBV15,NA,TRBJ1-1
TGTGCCAGCAGTTTAACCCCGGGCGCCACAGATACGCAGTATTTT,CASSLTPGATDTQYF,NA,TRBV12-3/TRBV12-4,NA,TRBJ2-3
TGCGCCAGCAGCCAAGTGGGCCTAGTAGACTACGAGCAGTACTTC,CASSQVGLVDYEQYF,NA,TRBV4-1,NA,TRBJ2-7
TGTGCCAGCAGATTTACCGGGGGTCGGAAAGCTTTCTTT,CASRFTGGRKAFF,NA,TRBV12-3/TRBV12-4,NA,TRBJ1-1
TGTGCCACCAGCGACAGGCACTCTGGGGCCAACGTCCTGACTTTC,CATSDRHSGANVLTF,NA,TRBV24-1,NA,TRBJ2-6
TGTGCCACCAGTGATCAACTAGCGGGAGGGTACACAGATACGCAGTATTTT,CATSDQLAGGYTDTQYF,few,TRBV24-1,TRBD2,TRBJ2-3
TGTGCCAGCAGCTTAGGCGATTCGGCCGGGGTGGGGGGCTACACCTTC,CASSLGDSAGVGGYTF,few,TRBV7-2,NA,TRBJ1-2
TGTGCCAGCAGCTCGGGACAGGGGCGGAACACCGGGGAGCTGTTTTTT,CASSSGQGRNTGELFF,few,TRBV11-3,TRBD1,TRBJ2-2
TGTGCCAGCAGCCGCAGAACGGGACAGCTAACTAACACTGAAGCTTTCTTT,CASSRRTGQLTNTEAFF,NA,TRBV4-2,TRBD1,TRBJ1-1
TGTGCCAGCAGTGAAATGAGGCGGGGCATTCAGTACTTC,CASSEMRRGIQYF,NA,TRBV6-1,NA,TRBJ2-4
TGTGCCAGCAGCAAAGGACTAGCGGGGTACTACGAGCAGTACTTC,CASSKGLAGYYEQYF,few,TRBV6-6,TRBD2,TRBJ2-7
TGCAGCGTTGAAGATAGGGCTTCGGGTCTCGATGAGCAGTTCTTC,CSVEDRASGLDEQFF,NA,TRBV29-1,NA,TRBJ2-1
TGTGCCAGCAGTTCGGAGCTTGGAAACACCATATATTTT,CASSSELGNTIYF,NA,TRBV7-3,NA,TRBJ1-3
TGTGCCAGCAGCGTAGCTGGGACTAGCGGGGGAGATACGCAGTATTTT,CASSVAGTSGGDTQYF,many,TRBV9,TRBD2,TRBJ2-3
TGCAGTGCTAGAGATGCGGGGGGAATAAATGAGCAGTTCTTC,CSARDAGGINEQFF,many,TRBV20-1,TRBD2,TRBJ2-1
TGCGCCAGCAGCAGGACAGGGGGCGAATACAATGAGCAGTTCTTC,CASSRTGGEYNEQFF,few,TRBV5-1,TRBD1,TRBJ2-1
TGCAGTGCTACAGGGGCCGGAGCTGAGCAGTTCTTC,CSATGAGAEQFF,NA,TRBV20-1,NA,TRBJ2-1
TGTGCCAGCAGCCCATCCTCCTATGGCTACACCTTC,CASSPSSYGYTF,few,TRBV7-2,NA,TRBJ1-2
TGTGCCAGCAGCTCCAGACAGGGGAATGAGCAGGTCTTC,CASSSRQGNEQVF,NA,TRBV7-3,TRBD1,TRBJ2-1
TGTGCCAGCAGTTCCCCACTTACTTTGACTACCACAGATACGCAGTATTTT,CASSSPLTLTTTDTQYF,few,TRBV28,NA,TRBJ2-3
TGCAGCGTTGTGCAGGGGAACACAGATACGCAGTATTTT,CSVVQGNTDTQYF,few,TRBV29-1,NA,TRBJ2-3
TGTGCCAGCTCACTCACGGAGTCGAACACTGAAGCTTTCTTT,CASSLTESNTEAFF,NA,TRBV18,NA,TRBJ1-1
TGTGCCAGCAGTTTGGCACGTGGGGGGTACGGGAACACTGAAGCTTTCTTT,CASSLARGGYGNTEAFF,few,TRBV12-3/TRBV12-4,NA,TRBJ1-1
TGTGCCAGCAGCTTACAGCGGGAGGTGGGCACAGATACGCAGTATTTT,CASSLQREVGTDTQYF,few,TRBV7-2,TRBD2,TRBJ2-3
TGTGCCAGCAGCCTACTCTTTGGCCTAGACGCAGATACGCAGTATTTT,CASSLLFGLDADTQYF,NA,TRBV7-9,NA,TRBJ2-3
TGCGCCAGCAGCCCTCGCGGACTAGCGGGCGGCCAAGAGACCCAGTACTTC,CASSPRGLAGGQETQYF,few,TRBV5-1,TRBD2,TRBJ2-5